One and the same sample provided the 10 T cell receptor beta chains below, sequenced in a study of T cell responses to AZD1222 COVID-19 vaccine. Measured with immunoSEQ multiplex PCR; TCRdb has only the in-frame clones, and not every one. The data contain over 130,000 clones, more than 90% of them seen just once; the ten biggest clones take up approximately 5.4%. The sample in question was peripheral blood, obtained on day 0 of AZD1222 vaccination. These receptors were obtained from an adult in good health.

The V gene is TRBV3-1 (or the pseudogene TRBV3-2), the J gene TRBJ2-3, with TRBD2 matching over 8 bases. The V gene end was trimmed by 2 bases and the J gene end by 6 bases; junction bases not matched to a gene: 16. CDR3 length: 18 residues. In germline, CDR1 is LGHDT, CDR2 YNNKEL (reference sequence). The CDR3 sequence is CASSQWAGAGAPSDTQYF. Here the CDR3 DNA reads TGTGCCAGCAGCCAATGGGCGGGAGCGGGGGCGCCCAGTGATACGCAGTATTTT.

The CDR3 sequence: CASSLVSGRRDEQFF. CDR3 nucleotides: TGTGCCAGCAGCTTAGTAAGCGGGAGGCGAGATGAGCAGTTCTTC. The rearrangement joins TRBV7-2 to TRBJ2-1, with TRBD2 matching 9 bases. V was clipped by 1 base and J by 8 bases; unmatched bases: 6. Germline values: CDR1 SGHTA, CDR2 FQGNSA. The length of the CDR3 is 15 residues.

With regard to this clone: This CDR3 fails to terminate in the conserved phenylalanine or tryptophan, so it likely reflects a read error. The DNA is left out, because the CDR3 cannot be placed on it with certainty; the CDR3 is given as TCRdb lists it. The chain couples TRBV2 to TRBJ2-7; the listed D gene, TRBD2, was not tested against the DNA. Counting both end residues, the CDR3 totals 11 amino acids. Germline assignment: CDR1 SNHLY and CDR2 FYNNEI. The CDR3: CASSSAGTHLI.

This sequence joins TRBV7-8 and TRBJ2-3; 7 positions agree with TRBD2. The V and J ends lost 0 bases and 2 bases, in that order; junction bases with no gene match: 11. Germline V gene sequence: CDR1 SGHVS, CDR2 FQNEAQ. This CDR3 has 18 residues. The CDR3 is CASSLANRLQRDTDTQYF. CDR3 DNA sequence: TGTGCCAGCAGCTTAGCGAACCGACTCCAGCGGGACACAGATACGCAGTATTTT.

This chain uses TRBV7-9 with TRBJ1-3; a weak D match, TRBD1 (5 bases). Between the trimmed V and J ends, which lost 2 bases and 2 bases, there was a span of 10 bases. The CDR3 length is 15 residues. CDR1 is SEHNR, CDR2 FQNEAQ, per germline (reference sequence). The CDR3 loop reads CASSLIPGPGNTIYF. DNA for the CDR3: TGTGCCAGCAGCTTAATTCCAGGGCCTGGAAACACCATATATTTT.

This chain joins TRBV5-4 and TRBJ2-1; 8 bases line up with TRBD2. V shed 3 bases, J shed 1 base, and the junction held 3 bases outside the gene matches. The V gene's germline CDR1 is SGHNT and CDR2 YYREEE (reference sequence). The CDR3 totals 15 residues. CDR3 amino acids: CASSSGGQSYNEQFF. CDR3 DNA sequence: TGTGCCAGCAGCTCGGGGGGGCAGTCCTACAATGAGCAGTTCTTC.

Here the CDR3 reads CASSLFVRVGNQPQHF. The CDR3 DNA sequence: TGTGCCAGCAGTTTATTCGTCAGGGTCGGCAATCAGCCCCAGCATTTT. J is TRBJ1-5 and V is TRBV28; perhaps TRBD1 as D (5 bases). Germline V gene data show CDR1 as MDHEN and CDR2 as SYDVKM. The V and J ends lost 1 base and 2 bases respectively, with 12 bases between them. The CDR3 is made up of 16 amino acids.

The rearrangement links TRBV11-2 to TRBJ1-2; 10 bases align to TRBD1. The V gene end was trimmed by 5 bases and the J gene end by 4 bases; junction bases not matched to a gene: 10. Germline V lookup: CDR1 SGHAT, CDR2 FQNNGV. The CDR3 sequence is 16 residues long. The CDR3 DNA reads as TGTGCCAGCAGCCCGGGACAGGGGTACGTTGGCTATGGCTACACCTTC. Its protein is CASSPGQGYVGYGYTF.

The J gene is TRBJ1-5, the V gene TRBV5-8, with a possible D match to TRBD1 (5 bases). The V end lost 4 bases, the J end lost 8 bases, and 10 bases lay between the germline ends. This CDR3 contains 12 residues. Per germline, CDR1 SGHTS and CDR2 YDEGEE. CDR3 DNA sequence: TGTGCCAGCAGCCTGGGGGGGAAGCCCCAGCATTTT. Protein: CASSLGGKPQHF.

The CDR3 loop is CASSFGHGLSYEQYF. CDR3 coding DNA: TGTGCCAGCAGCTTCGGACACGGACTGTCCTACGAGCAGTACTTC. The chain is built from TRBV7-9 and TRBJ2-7, with D perhaps matching TRBD1 or TRBD2 (5 bases each). The germline CDR1 and CDR2 sequences are SEHNR and FQNEAQ (reference sequence). The CDR3 consists of 15 residues. Trimming left V 3 bases short and J 1 base short, with 13 bases between.